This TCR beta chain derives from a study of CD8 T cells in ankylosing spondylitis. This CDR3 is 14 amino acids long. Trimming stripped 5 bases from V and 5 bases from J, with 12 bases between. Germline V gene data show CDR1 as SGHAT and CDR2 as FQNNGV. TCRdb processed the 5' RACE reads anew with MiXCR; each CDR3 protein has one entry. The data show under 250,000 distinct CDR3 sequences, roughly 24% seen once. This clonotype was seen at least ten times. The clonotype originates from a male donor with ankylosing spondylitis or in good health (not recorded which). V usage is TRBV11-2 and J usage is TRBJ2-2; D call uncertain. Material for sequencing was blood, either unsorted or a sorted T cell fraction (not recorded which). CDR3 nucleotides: TGTGCCAGCAGCGGATTGAGAGTTACCGGGGAGCTGTTTTTT. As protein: CASSGLRVTGELFF.